The 17 T cell receptor beta chains below all came from one sample that was sequenced in a study of shared clonotypes between healthy human individuals (dated by TCRdb to between 2020 and 2021). Library creation used the immunoSEQ multiplex PCR assay. TCRdb retrieved this table from immuneACCESS and kept in-frame rearrangements only. Not all clones are present; in checked studies, unresolved V genes account for under half, and no reason is known for the remainder. This sample gives 2 million to 2.5 million clones in total; under 97% of them show up just once. The ten largest clones add up to roughly 0.13% of the sample. The sequencing sample was made of naive CD4+ T cells sorted from blood. The label giving this sample's cell subset or site can be read as: CD45RA+ positively selected. Source of these receptors: a young man in good health.

The chain joins TRBV4-1 to TRBJ1-1; D gene ambiguous. Looked up from germline, CDR1 is MGHRA and CDR2 is YSYEKL. This CDR3 is 15 amino acids long. Trimming cost V 1 base and J 0 bases, with 9 bases left between them. The CDR3: CASSQAADLNTEAFF. The DNA of the CDR3 is TGCGCCAGCAGCCAAGCGGCGGACTTGAACACTGAAGCTTTCTTT.

Turning to this clone: Other DNA sequences in the same sample also yield this CDR3. This sequence joins TRBV5-4 and TRBJ2-2, with D perhaps being TRBD1 or TRBD2 (5 bases each). Germline V gene sequence: CDR1 SGHNT, CDR2 YYREEE (reference sequence). V was cut by 2 bases and J by 4 bases, with 9 bases left in between. The CDR3 has 14 residues. In DNA form, the CDR3 reads TGTGCCAGCAGCTTCAGGGACCGCACCGGGGAGCTGTTTTTT. Residues: CASSFRDRTGELFF.

The V and J genes are TRBV6-5 and TRBJ1-5; D unclear. CDR1 is MNHEY, CDR2 SVGAGI, per germline. The V end lost 2 bases, the J end lost 6 bases, and 8 bases lay between the germline ends. CDR3 length equals 13 residues. In nucleotides, the CDR3 is TGTGCCAGCAGTTACGTACCGGGTCAGCCCCAGCATTTT. Translated: CASSYVPGQPQHF.

The V gene is TRBV28, the J gene TRBJ1-5; D is unresolved. Germline V gene lookup returns CDR1 MDHEN and CDR2 SYDVKM. Trimming stripped 6 bases from V and 9 bases from J, with 15 bases between. The CDR3 is 13 residues long. The CDR3 is CASSLVGVRPQHF. CDR3 in DNA: TGTGCCAGCAGCCTCGTAGGAGTGCGGCCCCAGCATTTT.

Concerning this clone itself: The same CDR3 arises from other DNA sequences in this sample as well. The genes are TRBV6-5 and TRBJ1-2, with D perhaps matching TRBD1 (5 bases). In germline, CDR1 is MNHEY, CDR2 SVGAGI. With 0 bases removed from V and 2 bases from J, the gap between germline ends came to 10 bases. This CDR3 is built from 15 residues. As DNA, the CDR3 is TGTGCCAGCAGTTACTCAGGGGCATCGAACTATGGCTACACCTTC. Translation: CASSYSGASNYGYTF.

This chain connects TRBV5-6 to TRBJ2-5; D may be TRBD2 (7 bases). Trimming took off 0 bases at V and 13 bases at J, with 16 bases between the two ends. Germline CDR1 and CDR2: SGHDT and YYEEEE. The CDR3 spans 13 residues. CDR3 region: CASSLAGGRPRYF. The DNA for the CDR3 is TGTGCCAGCAGCTTGGCGGGGGGCCGACCTAGGTACTTC. Full variable domain (missing parts from reference TRBV5-6 and TRBJ2-5): DAGVTQSPTHLIKTRGQQVTLRCSPKSGHDTVSWYQQALGQGPQFIFQYYEEEERQRGNFPDRFSGHQFPNYSSELNVNALLLGDSALYLCASSLAGGRPRYFGPGTRLLVL.

This chain links TRBV7-2 with TRBJ2-7; 8 bases map to TRBD1. This CDR3 has 16 residues. Unmatched junction bases numbered 9, after V lost 3 bases and J lost 2 bases. From germline, CDR1 is SGHTA and CDR2 FQGNSA. The CDR3 DNA is TGTGCCAGCAGCTTGGGACAGGCCAACCCCCCCTACGAGCAGTACTTC. This codes for CASSLGQANPPYEQYF.

The chain joins TRBV18 to TRBJ1-1, with a weak D call TRBD1 (5 bases). Trimming removed 0 bases at V and 10 bases at J, with 15 bases between. Germline V gene sequence: CDR1 KGHSH, CDR2 LQKENI. The CDR3 has 14 amino acids. CDR3 nucleotide sequence: TGTGCCAGCTCACCACCTATACGGGACGGGAGAGCTTTCTTT. Its translation: CASSPPIRDGRAFF.

This sequence joins TRBV6-1 and TRBJ1-4; TRBD1 aligns across 10 bases. V dropped 8 bases and J dropped 6; count of bases not matched to a gene: 6. This CDR3 is built from 14 residues. From germline, CDR1 is MNHNS and CDR2 SASEGT. The CDR3 bases are TGTGCCAGCGAGACAGGGGGCAAGGATGAAAAACTGTTTTTT. Its translation: CASETGGKDEKLFF.

This chain joins TRBV7-2 and TRBJ2-2; 8 bases map to TRBD2. V was clipped by 4 bases and J by 2 bases; unmatched bases: 6. Germline V CDR1 and CDR2: SGHTA, FQGNSA. There are 16 residues in the CDR3. CDR3 sequence: CASSYPGTSNTGELFF. CDR3 sequence (DNA): TGTGCCAGCAGCTATCCCGGGACTAGTAACACCGGGGAGCTGTTTTTT. The variable domain in full, with the rest retrieved from reference TRBV7-2 and TRBJ2-2, is GAGVSQSPSNKVTEKGKDVELRCDPISGHTALYWYRQSLGQGLEFLIYFQGNSAPDKSGLPSDRFSAERTGGSVSTLTIQRTQQEDSAVYLCASSYPGTSNTGELFFGEGSRLTVL.

The chain links TRBV11-2 to TRBJ2-2; D unclear. This CDR3 comprises 18 residues. Germline V gene data show CDR1 as SGHAT and CDR2 as FQNNGV. The germline V and J ends were trimmed by 5 bases and 7 bases, with 26 bases remaining between them. The CDR3 DNA is TGTGCCAGCAGCAAACCCTTGACCGATGAGCGTACACACGGGGAGCTGTTTTTT. It yields the protein CASSKPLTDERTHGELFF.

J is TRBJ2-3 and V is TRBV19; tentative D call: TRBD1 (6 bases). CDR1 is LNHDA and CDR2 is SQIVND in the germline V gene (reference sequence). Deletions cut 0 bases from V and 9 bases from J, with 13 bases between. The CDR3 consists of 14 residues. The CDR3: CASSIDTGIGTQYF. CDR3 nucleotide sequence: TGTGCCAGTAGTATAGATACAGGGATAGGCACGCAGTATTTT.

This clone was recorded once. This chain uses TRBV5-6 with TRBJ2-1, with D possibly being TRBD2 (5 bases). Trimming cost V 0 bases and J 1 base, with 8 bases left between them. This CDR3 has 15 residues. Germline lookup yields CDR1 SGHDT and CDR2 YYEEEE. The CDR3 here is CASSLDGSSYNEQFF. The CDR3 region has the DNA TGTGCCAGCAGCTTGGATGGGAGTTCCTACAATGAGCAGTTCTTC.

The chain recombines TRBV30 with TRBJ2-7; 8 bases line up with TRBD1. The ends lost 5 bases at V and 3 bases at J; junction bases unmatched: 0. Germline V gives CDR1 GTSNPN, CDR2 SVGIG (reference sequence). The CDR3 sequence is 11 residues long. The CDR3 here is CAWGQGYEQYF. The CDR3 region has the DNA TGTGCCTGGGGACAGGGCTACGAGCAGTACTTC.

This clone was recorded only once. The sample has other DNA sequences that encode this CDR3 too. The CDR3 nucleotides are TGTGCCAGCTCACCCCCGGGCAACACTGAAGCTTTCTTT. Protein product: CASSPPGNTEAFF. The chain is built from TRBV18 and TRBJ1-1; no reliable D call. The CDR3 extends over 13 amino acids. Germline loops: CDR1 KGHSH, CDR2 LQKENI. V gave up 3 bases and J gave up 2 bases, with 7 bases separating them.

The chain recombines TRBV5-1 with TRBJ2-1; D not resolved. The CDR3 is 16 amino acids. Germline V lookup: CDR1 SGHRS, CDR2 YFSETQ. Trimming left V 4 bases short and J 0 bases short, with 14 bases between. The CDR3 sequence is CASSPDPASSYNEQFF. CDR3 coding DNA: TGCGCCAGCAGCCCCGACCCCGCTAGCTCCTACAATGAGCAGTTCTTC.

In regard to this clone: Different DNA sequences within this sample yield the same CDR3. The chain joins TRBV6-5 to TRBJ2-7; 8 nucleotides agree with TRBD2. Unmatched junction bases numbered 3, after V lost 0 bases and J lost 2 bases. This CDR3 spans 15 amino acids. The germline V gene has CDR1 MNHEY and CDR2 SVGAGI. DNA for the CDR3: TGTGCCAGCAGTTACTCCAGCGGGGGTACCTACGAGCAGTACTTC. It specifies CASSYSSGGTYEQYF.